These 21 T cell receptor beta chains came from one sample sequenced in a study of regulatory T cells in long-lasting Graves disease. Sequencing libraries for TCR beta were prepared with iRepertoire HTBI primers and Arm-PCR of CDR3 regions. TCRdb used MiXCR to reprocess the multiplex PCR reads, holding one entry per CDR3 protein. The sample has 540,000 or so distinct CDR3 sequences, 13% seen once; the top ten hold roughly 10%. The sample's time point: newly diagnosed GD, antithyroid drugs for less than 3 months. After RNA was extracted from PBMCs, the TCR library was made from it. This same sample was also taken into another study, of T cells in Graves' hyperthyroidism and ophthalmopathy.

This material consisted of peripheral blood mononuclear cells (PBMCs), taken at new diagnosis, from a patient treated with antithyroid drugs. These receptors were taken from a man between 25 and 39 years old with Graves disease.

J is TRBJ1-2 and V is TRBV11-2; TRBD1 is a possible D gene (6 bases). Germline CDR1 and CDR2: SGHAT and FQNNGV. The CDR3 runs to 13 residues. V was trimmed by 3 bases and J by 3 bases, leaving 8 bases between them. CDR3: CASSFAGDYGYTF. The DNA of the CDR3 is TGTGCCAGCAGCTTCGCAGGGGACTATGGCTACACCTTC.

This clonotype has only a few counts. The gene calls are TRBV5-5 and TRBJ1-5; 8 nucleotides line up with TRBD1. After removal of 4 bases from V and 1 base from J, the junction contained 7 bases not matched to a gene. This CDR3 is built from 16 residues. The germline gives CDR1 SGHKS, CDR2 YYEKEE (reference sequence). CDR3 residues: CASSLDRGESNQPQHF. For the CDR3, the DNA is TGTGCCAGCAGCCTCGACAGGGGAGAGAGCAATCAGCCCCAGCATTTT.

This clonotype was seen many times. J is TRBJ1-1 and V is TRBV10-3; tentatively, D is TRBD1 (5 bases). This CDR3 spans 13 amino acids. CDR1 and CDR2 from the germline V gene are ENHRY and SYGVKD. Trimming cost V 3 bases and J 7 bases, with 12 bases left between them. CDR3 residues: CAISEGERNEAFF. DNA for the CDR3: TGTGCCATCAGTGAAGGGGAACGTAATGAAGCTTTCTTT.

This clonotype was picked up many times. The junction does not match germline at one end; this may be a read error. This chain links TRBV6-5 with TRBJ2-5; TRBD2 matches 11 bases. Germline loops: CDR1 MNHEY, CDR2 SVGAGI. The CDR3 spans 17 residues. The CDR3 region is CASSSGTSGPRGETQYF. The CDR3 nucleotides read TGCGCCAGCAGTTCCGGGACTAGCGGCCCGAGGGGGGAGACCCAGTACTTC.

CDR3 region: CATGAGSVAGNEQFF. CDR3 sequence (DNA): TGCGCCACCGGGGCGGGATCCGTTGCGGGCAATGAGCAGTTCTTC. The chain uses TRBV5-1 and TRBJ2-1; D may be TRBD2 (6 bases). The CDR3 is 15 residues long. Germline values: CDR1 SGHRS, CDR2 YFSETQ. V lost 9 bases and J 6 bases, leaving 22 bases between the germline ends. The full variable domain, rest sourced from reference TRBV5-1 and TRBJ2-1, is KAGVTQTPRYLIKTRGQQVTLSCSPISGHRSVSWYQQTPGQGLQFLFEYFSETQRNKGNFPGRFSGRQFSNSRSEMNVSTLELGDSALYLCATGAGSVAGNEQFFGPGTRLTVL.

This clonotype came up many times. V is TRBV20-1 and J is TRBJ2-3; TRBD1 matches at 8 bases. V trimming: 5 bases; J trimming: 4 bases; junction bases outside the gene matches: 8. The CDR3 consists of 14 residues. The germline V gene has CDR1 DFQATT and CDR2 SNEGSKA (reference sequence). This CDR3 reads CSALPPGQADTQYF. The CDR3, as DNA: TGCAGTGCTCTGCCCCCGGGACAGGCAGATACGCAGTATTTT.

This clonotype occurred many times. One end of the junction does not line up with germline, which may come from a read error. This chain joins TRBV5-1 and TRBJ2-3; TRBD2 matches at 11 bases. Germline V gene data show CDR1 as SGHRS and CDR2 as YFSETQ. There are 16 residues in the CDR3. CDR3 amino acids: CASSLGTSGPTDTQYF. The CDR3 bases are TGTGCCAGCAGCTTAGGGACTAGCGGACCCACAGATACGCAGTATTTT.

This clonotype was found many times. V and J are TRBV5-6 and TRBJ2-7; 7 bases fit TRBD2. The germline V gene encodes CDR1 SGHDT and CDR2 YYEEEE. This CDR3 spans 15 amino acids. Trimming took 5 bases from V and 5 from J; bases not matched to a gene: 13. CDR3 protein: CASSGGGAGSDEQYF. In nucleotides, the CDR3 is TGTGCCAGCAGTGGGGGGGGAGCCGGGAGCGACGAGCAGTACTTC.

This clonotype was seen many times. This chain connects TRBV12-3 or TRBV12-4 to TRBJ2-3; a weak D match, TRBD1 (6 bases). The CDR3 contains 12 residues. The ends were cut back, 3 bases at V and 10 bases at J, with 11 bases in the middle. The CDR3 spells CASSFGTTAQYF. In DNA, the CDR3 is TGTGCCAGCAGTTTTGGGACAACCGCGCAGTATTTT.

This clonotype was detected many times. The chain recombines TRBV24-1 with TRBJ1-5; D is possibly TRBD1 (6 bases). The germline CDR1 and CDR2 sequences are KGHDR and SFDVKD. The CDR3 spans 15 residues. V was cut by 5 bases and J by 1 base, with 11 bases left in between. This CDR3 is CATSANRASNQPQHF. CDR3 bases: TGTGCCACCAGTGCAAACAGGGCGAGCAATCAGCCCCAGCATTTT.

The gene calls are TRBV12-3 or TRBV12-4 and TRBJ2-1; 8 bases are shared with TRBD2. The J segment lost 3 bases and the V segment lost 6 bases, leaving 7 bases of the junction unmatched. The CDR3 loop spans 15 amino acids. The CDR3 spells CASSPAGGDYNEQFF. Written as DNA, the CDR3 is TGTGCCAGCAGCCCCGCGGGGGGCGACTACAATGAGCAGTTCTTC.

With regard to this clonotype: A read error is possible here, since a much larger clone lies one base away. Given the absence of the conserved phenylalanine or tryptophan at the CDR3 end, a read error is likely. The chain combines TRBV6-2 or TRBV6-3 with TRBJ1-2; D unresolved. The germline gives CDR1 MNHEY, CDR2 SVGEGT. This CDR3 has 15 amino acids. V dropped 5 bases and J dropped 1 base, with 14 bases sitting between them. The CDR3 here is CASSKPSGFNYGYTS. DNA for the CDR3: TGTGCCAGCAGTAAACCCTCGGGGTTTAACTATGGCTACACCTCC.

Many counts were recorded for this clonotype. The CDR3 DNA sequence: TGCAGTGCTAGAGTGACCGACCGGGACAGGCGATATGGCTACACCTTC. Amino acids: CSARVTDRDRRYGYTF. This rearrangement joins TRBV20-1 to TRBJ1-2; 8 bases are a match to TRBD1. Trimming cost V 1 base and J 5 bases; bases outside gene matches: 12. CDR1 is DFQATT, CDR2 SNEGSKA, per germline (reference sequence). CDR3 length equals 16 residues.

This chain uses TRBV9 with TRBJ1-5; no firm D call. V was clipped by 0 bases and J by 0 bases, with 7 bases between them. This CDR3 has 15 residues. Germline V gives CDR1 SGDLS, CDR2 YYNGEE. The CDR3 protein is CASSVAGNSNQPQHF. The CDR3 nucleotides read TGTGCCAGCAGCGTAGCTGGGAATAGCAATCAGCCCCAGCATTTT.

In its sample, this clonotype was seen many times. This chain links TRBV5-1 with TRBJ2-3, with TRBD1 matching 7 bases. This CDR3 has 16 amino acids. Looked up from germline, CDR1 is SGHRS and CDR2 is YFSETQ. J was trimmed by 4 bases and V by 6 bases; bases with no gene match: 14. In nucleotides, the CDR3 is TGCGCCAGCAACTCCAACCGGGACAGCGGCTCAGATACGCAGTATTTT. Translated: CASNSNRDSGSDTQYF.

J is TRBJ2-3 and V is TRBV9; no definite D call. The CDR3 is made up of 15 amino acids. V shed 0 bases and J shed 2 bases, with 10 bases lying between them. Germline CDR1 is SGDLS and CDR2 is YYNGEE. The CDR3 coding sequence is TGTGCCAGCAGCGTAGACAGTTCCGACACAGATACGCAGTATTTT. Protein product: CASSVDSSDTDTQYF.

This clonotype came up a few times. The chain combines TRBV19 with TRBJ1-3, with 7 positions matching TRBD1. Germline V gene lookup returns CDR1 LNHDA and CDR2 SQIVND (reference sequence). Germline trimming cut 5 bases from V and 0 bases from J; bases unmatched to any gene: 10. The CDR3 runs to 17 residues. The CDR3 is CASSPAGDRISGNTIYF. In DNA, the CDR3 is TGTGCCAGTAGTCCCGCCGGGGACAGAATCTCTGGAAACACCATATATTTT.

The gene calls are TRBV15 and TRBJ1-1; no clear D. CDR1 is LNHNV, CDR2 YYDKDF, per germline (reference sequence). Trimming took 6 bases from V and 1 from J, leaving 6 bases between them. The CDR3 contains 12 residues. In DNA, the CDR3 is TGTGCCACCAGTTCGAGGAACACTGAAGCTTTCTTT. The encoded protein is CATSSRNTEAFF. Variable domain in full (rest from reference TRBV15 and TRBJ1-1): DAMVIQNPRYQVTQFGKPVTLSCSQTLNHNVMYWYQQKSSQAPKLLFHYYDKDFNNEADTPDNFQSRRPNTSFCFLDIRSPGLGDTAMYLCATSSRNTEAFFGQGTRLTVV.

This clonotype was counted between two and nine times. The rearrangement joins TRBV12-3 or TRBV12-4 to TRBJ2-1, with D perhaps TRBD1 (5 bases). The better agreement between TRBJ2-4 and the DNA end casts doubt on the J call. The CDR3 extends over 14 amino acids. The CDR3 reads CASSLDRLKNIQYF. The CDR3 bases are TGTGCCAGCAGTTTAGACAGGCTCAAAAACATTCAGTACTTC.

The sample holds many counts of this clonotype. The chain is built from TRBV18 and TRBJ2-7; TRBD1 agrees at 7 bases. V lost 5 bases to trimming and J lost 6 bases; unmatched junction nucleotides: 10. The CDR3 loop spans 14 amino acids. Germline V gives CDR1 KGHSH, CDR2 LQKENI. CDR3 DNA sequence: TGTGCCAGCTCAGAGGGGGCCGGAGGACGCGAGCAGTACTTC. It yields the protein CASSEGAGGREQYF. Full variable domain (remainder filled in from reference TRBV18 and TRBJ2-7): NAGVMQNPRHLVRRRGQEARLRCSPMKGHSHVYWYRQLPEEGLKFMVYLQKENIIDESGMPKERFSAEFPKEGPSILRIQQVVRGDSAAYFCASSEGAGGREQYFGPGTRLTVT.

This sequence joins TRBV25-1 and TRBJ2-7; perhaps D is TRBD1 or TRBD2 (7 bases each). This CDR3 comprises 15 residues. Germline V lookup: CDR1 MGHDK, CDR2 SYGVNS. Trimming took 7 bases from V and 1 from J, leaving 17 bases between them. The CDR3 nucleotides read TGTGCCAGCACCCGAAGCGGGACAGAGTCCTACGAGCAGTACTTC. Its protein is CASTRSGTESYEQYF.